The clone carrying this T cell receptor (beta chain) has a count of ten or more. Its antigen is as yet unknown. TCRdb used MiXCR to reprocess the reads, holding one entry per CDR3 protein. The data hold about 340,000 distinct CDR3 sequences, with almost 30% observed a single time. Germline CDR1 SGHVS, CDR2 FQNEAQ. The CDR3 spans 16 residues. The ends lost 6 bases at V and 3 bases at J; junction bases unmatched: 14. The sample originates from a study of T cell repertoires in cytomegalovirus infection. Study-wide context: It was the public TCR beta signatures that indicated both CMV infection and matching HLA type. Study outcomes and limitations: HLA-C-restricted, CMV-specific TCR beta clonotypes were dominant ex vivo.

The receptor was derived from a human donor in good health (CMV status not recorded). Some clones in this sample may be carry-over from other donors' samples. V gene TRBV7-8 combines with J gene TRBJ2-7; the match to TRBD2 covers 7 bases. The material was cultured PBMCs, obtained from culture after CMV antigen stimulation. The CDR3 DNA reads TGTGCCAGCAGGGGGGGGATAGGATGGGAGGGCTACGAGCAGTACTTC. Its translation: CASRGGIGWEGYEQYF.